Presented here are 7 T cell receptor beta chains from one specimen sequenced in a study of response to subunit inactivated influenza vaccine. TCRdb used MiXCR to reprocess the RT-PCR reads, holding one entry per CDR3 protein. The table shows a few hundred thousand distinct CDR3 sequences, with about 11% occurring only once. The same specimen was also included in a second study, on T cells expressing NK-cell markers. That work states: Production of TCR beta cDNA relied on 5'RACE template switching with UMIs.

Sequenced here: PBMCs from blood, sampled on the day of vaccination. The receptors derive from a man aged 45 to 65 who received an inactivated influenza vaccine.

The V call is TRBV7-9, the J call TRBJ2-1; 8 bases agree with TRBD1. CDR1 and CDR2 from the germline V gene are SEHNR and FQNEAQ (reference sequence). The CDR3 is 15 amino acids. V dropped 5 bases and J dropped 5; count of bases not matched to a gene: 8. As DNA, the CDR3 is TGTGCCAGCAGCCAAAGGACAGGGATGAACAATGAGCAGTTCTTC. Translating gives CASSQRTGMNNEQFF. The whole variable domain, remainder taken from reference TRBV7-9 and TRBJ2-1, is DTGVSQNPRHKITKRGQNVTFRCDPISEHNRLYWYRQTLGQGPEFLTYFQNEAQLEKSRLLSDRFSAERPKGSFSTLEIQRTEQGDSAMYLCASSQRTGMNNEQFFGPGTRLTVL.

This clonotype was counted ten times or more. The chain uses TRBV7-8 and TRBJ2-1, with a weak D call TRBD2 (6 bases). CDR1 SGHVS and CDR2 FQNEAQ come from the germline V gene. The CDR3 covers 20 residues. V lost 2 bases, J lost 4 bases, and 27 bases lay in between. CDR3 protein: CASSLLQSLHRLVTYNEQFF. CDR3 nucleotide sequence: TGTGCCAGCAGCTTACTGCAGTCCTTACATCGACTAGTTACTTACAATGAGCAGTTCTTC.

This clonotype was recorded many times. The chain couples TRBV4-3 to TRBJ1-1; D unclear. The V end was cut by 0 bases, the J end by 5 bases, with 13 bases between. CDR3 length equals 15 residues. Germline CDR1 reads LGHNA; CDR2 reads YSLEER. The CDR3 reads CASSQDSGVGTEAFF. The CDR3 region has the DNA TGCGCCAGCAGCCAAGATAGCGGGGTGGGGACTGAAGCTTTCTTT.

This clonotype was observed a handful of times. V and J are TRBV20-1 and TRBJ2-2; TRBD1 agrees at 7 bases. Germline-derived CDR1 and CDR2 are DFQATT and SNEGSKA (reference sequence). This CDR3 region has 15 residues. The junction had 7 bases not matched to a gene; V was cut back by 0 bases and J by 6 bases. The CDR3 bases are TGCAGTGCTAGAGATTACAGGGGCCGGCCCGGGGAGCTGTTTTTT. Its translation: CSARDYRGRPGELFF.

This clonotype showed up just a few times. The V and J genes are TRBV6-2 or TRBV6-3 and TRBJ2-5; a possible D gene is TRBD1 (6 bases). The CDR3 is 14 residues long. V shed 6 bases and J shed 5 bases, with 16 bases lying between them. Germline CDR1 MNHEY, CDR2 SVGEGT. The CDR3 region is CASRKVQGRETQYF. The DNA for the CDR3 is TGTGCCAGCAGAAAAGTACAGGGTAGGGAGACCCAGTACTTC.

This clonotype was detected a few times. The chain uses TRBV6-1 and TRBJ2-4; D is uncertain. V lost 7 bases to trimming and J lost 5 bases, with 12 bases between them. Per germline, CDR1 MNHNS and CDR2 SASEGT. This CDR3 is 13 amino acids long. The CDR3 DNA is TGTGCCAGCACCAACCGTGTCCAAAACATTCAGTACTTC. Translating gives CASTNRVQNIQYF.

The chain combines TRBV4-3 with TRBJ2-6; TRBD1 matches 8 bases. CDR1 and CDR2 from the germline V gene are LGHNA and YSLEER. V lost 3 bases and J lost 3; bases outside the gene matches: 1. The CDR3 totals 15 residues. The DNA for the CDR3 is TGCGCCAGCAGCCAGGACAGGGATGGGGCCAACGTCCTGACTTTC. Its translation: CASSQDRDGANVLTF.